Listed below are T cell receptor beta chains from one sample, sequenced in a study of neurological immune-mediated disorders. TCRdb redid the calling of the 5' RACE reads with MiXCR, one entry per CDR3 protein. The profile shows more than 55,000 distinct CDR3 sequences, 20% to 30% of them singletons. Sequenced: PBMCs. The receptor set was obtained from a man aged 55 to 69 with HTLV-1-associated myelopathy (HAM/TSP). The CDR3 runs from the conserved cysteine through the conserved F or W. The order of the fields is J gene, D gene, V gene, clone size, CDR3 protein, CDR3 DNA. The D gene is left open where the match is weak. A clone size is listed for some rows: how often the clone was seen (once, few, many), or a class if it is expanded.

J: TRBJ2-5; D: .; V: TRBV3-1; size: many; CDR3: CASSQGSGRETQYF; DNA: TGTGCCAGCAGCCAAGGATCGGGAAGAGAGACCCAGTACTTC
J: TRBJ1-3; D: .; V: TRBV7-9; size: many; CDR3: CASSRGSDTIYF; DNA: TGTGCCAGCAGCCGCGGGTCGGACACCATATATTTT
J: TRBJ1-2; D: .; V: TRBV20-1; size: .; CDR3: CSVPLTANYGYTF; DNA: TGCAGTGTCCCTCTTACAGCTAACTATGGCTACACCTTC
J: TRBJ1-1; D: TRBD1; V: TRBV5-1; size: many; CDR3: CASSLGGQGNTEAFF; DNA: TGCGCCAGCAGCTTGGGAGGACAGGGGAACACTGAAGCTTTCTTT
J: TRBJ1-4; D: .; V: TRBV20-1; size: many; CDR3: CSARFRAQNEKLFF; DNA: TGCAGTGCCCGATTCCGGGCCCAAAATGAAAAACTGTTTTTT
J: TRBJ2-2; D: .; V: TRBV9; size: many; CDR3: CASSVGQNANTGELFF; DNA: TGTGCCAGCAGCGTAGGGCAGAATGCGAACACCGGGGAGCTGTTTTTT
J: TRBJ2-1; D: TRBD2; V: TRBV6-5; size: .; CDR3: CASRLFRGGEGNEQFF; DNA: TGTGCCAGCAGACTTTTTCGGGGGGGCGAGGGTAATGAGCAGTTCTTC
J: TRBJ1-1; D: TRBD1; V: TRBV12-3/TRBV12-4; size: many; CDR3: CASRRTGDTEAFF; DNA: TGTGCCAGCCGCCGGACAGGGGATACTGAAGCTTTCTTT
J: TRBJ1-4; D: .; V: TRBV5-1; size: many; CDR3: CASSLSGTNEKLFF; DNA: TGCGCCAGCAGCTTGAGTGGGACTAATGAAAAACTGTTTTTT
J: TRBJ2-2; D: .; V: TRBV11-2; size: many; CDR3: CASSLGWGGGELFF; DNA: TGTGCCAGCAGCCTGGGGTGGGGTGGAGGCGAGCTGTTTTTT
J: TRBJ1-2; D: TRBD1; V: TRBV7-6; size: few; CDR3: CASSLETGGYGYTF; DNA: TGTGCCAGCAGCTTAGAAACAGGGGGCTATGGCTACACCTTC